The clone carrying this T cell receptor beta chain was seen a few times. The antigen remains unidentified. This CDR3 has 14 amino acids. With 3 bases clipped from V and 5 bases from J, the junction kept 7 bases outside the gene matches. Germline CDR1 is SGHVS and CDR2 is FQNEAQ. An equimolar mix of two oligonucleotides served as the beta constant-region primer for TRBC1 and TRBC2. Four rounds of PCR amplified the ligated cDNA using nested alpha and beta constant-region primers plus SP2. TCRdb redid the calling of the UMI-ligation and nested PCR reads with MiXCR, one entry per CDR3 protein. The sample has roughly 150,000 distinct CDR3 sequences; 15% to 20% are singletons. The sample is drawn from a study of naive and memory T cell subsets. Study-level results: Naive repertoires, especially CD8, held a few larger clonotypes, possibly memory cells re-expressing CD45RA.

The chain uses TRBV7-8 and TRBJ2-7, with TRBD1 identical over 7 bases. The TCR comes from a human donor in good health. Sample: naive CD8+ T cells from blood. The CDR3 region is CASSLRTGLDEQYF. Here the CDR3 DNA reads TGTGCCAGCAGCTTGAGGACAGGCCTAGACGAGCAGTACTTC.